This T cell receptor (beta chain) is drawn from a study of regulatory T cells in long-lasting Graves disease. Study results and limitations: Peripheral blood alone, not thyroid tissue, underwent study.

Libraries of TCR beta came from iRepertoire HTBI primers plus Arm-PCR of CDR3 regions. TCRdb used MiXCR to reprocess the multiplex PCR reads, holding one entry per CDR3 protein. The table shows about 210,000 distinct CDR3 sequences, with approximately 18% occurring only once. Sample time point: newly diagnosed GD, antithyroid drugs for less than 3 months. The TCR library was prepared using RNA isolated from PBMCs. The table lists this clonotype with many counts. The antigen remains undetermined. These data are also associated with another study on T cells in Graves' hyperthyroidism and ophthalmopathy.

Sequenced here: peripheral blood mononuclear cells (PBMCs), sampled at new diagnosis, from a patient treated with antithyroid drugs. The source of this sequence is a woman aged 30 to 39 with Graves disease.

The CDR3 sequence is CASSSGDTGELFF. Here the CDR3 DNA reads TGTGCCAGCAGTTCAGGGGACACCGGGGAGCTGTTTTTT. The V and J genes are TRBV28 and TRBJ2-2, with D perhaps TRBD1 (6 bases). The germline V and J ends were trimmed by 4 bases and 3 bases, with 6 bases remaining between them. This CDR3 region has 13 residues. Germline values: CDR1 MDHEN, CDR2 SYDVKM.